Listed below are T cell receptor beta chains from one sample, sequenced in a study of shared clonotypes between healthy human individuals. Libraries were prepared by immunoSEQ multiplex PCR; TCRdb keeps only in-frame clonotypes and omits some of them. The sample lists more than 2 million clones, 85% to 95% occurring once. The sequenced sample was naive CD4+ T cells sorted from blood. These receptors all stem from a man younger than 35 in good health. The CDR3 runs from the conserved cysteine through the conserved F or W. The D gene is left open where the match is weak. For some rows the clone size is stated as once, few or many, or as a class when expanded; others skip it.

d_call	clone_size	v_call	j_call	cdr3_nt	cdr3_aa
TRBD1	once	TRBV6-6	TRBJ1-1	TGTGCCAGCATGGGCACAGGGGGGAACACTGAAGCTTTCTTT	CASMGTGGNTEAFF
NA	NA	TRBV5-1	TRBJ1-4	TGCGCCAGCAAAGAGGATAATGAAAAACTGTTTTTT	CASKEDNEKLFF
NA	NA	TRBV19	TRBJ1-5	TGTGCCAGTAGTATATTTGCTGGCCTCAATCAGCCCCAGCATTTT	CASSIFAGLNQPQHF
NA	NA	TRBV5-1	TRBJ2-5	TGCGCCAGCAGCATCCCACGACAGGGAGGGACAGAGACCCAGTACTTC	CASSIPRQGGTETQYF
TRBD2	NA	TRBV19	TRBJ2-1	TGTGCCAGTACCAGACTAGCGGGAGGAAGCTCCTACAATGAGCAGTTCTTC	CASTRLAGGSSYNEQFF
TRBD2	NA	TRBV10-3	TRBJ2-1	TGTGCCATCAGTGGGACTAGCAACCACGATGAGCAGTTCTTC	CAISGTSNHDEQFF
NA	once	TRBV7-9	TRBJ2-5	TGTGCCAGCAGCTTAGAGGTGGCCCAAGAGACCCAGTACTTC	CASSLEVAQETQYF
NA	NA	TRBV7-2	TRBJ2-1	TGTGCCAGCAGCTTAGCGCTAGTGGGAGCGGCGAATGAGCAGTTCTTC	CASSLALVGAANEQFF
NA	NA	TRBV30	TRBJ1-4	TGTGCCTGGAGTGTACGACGGAACTTTAATGAAAAACTGTTTTTT	CAWSVRRNFNEKLFF
TRBD1	NA	TRBV7-9	TRBJ2-5	TGTGCCAGCAGCTTAGGTCGGACAGGGGGCGGGCAGACCCAGTACTTC	CASSLGRTGGGQTQYF
NA	NA	TRBV2	TRBJ1-2	TGTGCCAGCAGTGTCTCGTCAGGGGCTGGGGGCTACACCTTC	CASSVSSGAGGYTF
TRBD1	NA	TRBV10-3	TRBJ2-1	TGTGCCATCAGTGGTCTCGAGAAGGGGGCCAATGAGCAGTTCTTC	CAISGLEKGANEQFF
NA	NA	TRBV28	TRBJ2-1	TGTGCCAGCAAAGGGGGTGATGAGCAGTTCTTC	CASKGGDEQFF
NA	NA	TRBV5-6	TRBJ2-7	TGTGCCAGCAGCTTGGCTATAGGGGTCCACGAGCAGTACTTC	CASSLAIGVHEQYF
TRBD2	once	TRBV10-3	TRBJ2-1	TGTGCCATCGGGACTAGCGGGGTCTCCTCCTACAATGAGCAGTTCTTC	CAIGTSGVSSYNEQFF
NA	NA	TRBV29-1	TRBJ1-1	TGCAGCGGGGGACAGAACACTGAAGCTTTCTTT	CSGGQNTEAFF
NA	once	TRBV5-4	TRBJ2-5	TGTGCCAGCAGCTTGGGGGGCTACCAAGAGACCCAGTACTTC	CASSLGGYQETQYF
NA	NA	TRBV9	TRBJ2-7	TGTGCCAGCAGCGTAGACCCCGAGGGCGAGCAGTACTTC	CASSVDPEGEQYF
NA	NA	TRBV2	TRBJ1-4	TGTGCCAGCAGTGAGGGAGGGGTCCCAACTAATGAAAAACTGTTTTTT	CASSEGGVPTNEKLFF
NA	NA	TRBV30	TRBJ2-1	TGTGCCTGGAGTGTACCTAAGGGGGGCCCGGGGAATGAGCAGTTCTTC	CAWSVPKGGPGNEQFF
NA	once	TRBV11-3	TRBJ2-5	TGTGCCAGCAGCCTGTCGGGGGACCGGGAAGAGACCCAGTACTTC	CASSLSGDREETQYF
NA	few	TRBV2	TRBJ2-1	TGTGCCAGCAGTGAGTCAAGCAGGGGTGGCAATGAGCAGTTCTTC	CASSESSRGGNEQFF
NA	NA	TRBV27	TRBJ1-1	TGTGCCAGCAGTCGCCGGGACGGTCGGAACACTGAAGCTTTCTTT	CASSRRDGRNTEAFF
NA	NA	TRBV5-4	TRBJ2-2	TGTGCCAGCAGCCTGGCACGGGAGCACACCGGGGAGCTGTTTTTT	CASSLAREHTGELFF
TRBD1	once	TRBV5-4	TRBJ2-7	TGTGCCAGCAGCTGGGGACAGGGTAACTACGAGCAGTACTTC	CASSWGQGNYEQYF
TRBD1	NA	TRBV9	TRBJ2-7	TGTGCCAGCAGCGTAGCTGGACAGGGGCACTACTACGAGCAGTACTTC	CASSVAGQGHYYEQYF
NA	NA	TRBV10-1	TRBJ1-3	TGCGCCAGCAGTGAGTGGCGGGGTGGAAACACCATATATTTT	CASSEWRGGNTIYF
NA	NA	TRBV19	TRBJ2-7	TGTGCCAGTAGTCCCGGAGGGTCAGTGAGCTCCTACGAGCAGTACTTC	CASSPGGSVSSYEQYF